These 23 T cell receptor beta chains share one sample of origin, sequenced in a study of CD8 T cells in Susac syndrome. RNA amounts of about 0.5 to 1 ug underwent reverse transcription with random hexamers. TCRdb fed the immunoSEQ multiplex PCR reads into MiXCR, producing one record per CDR3 protein. The table has around 300,000 distinct CDR3 sequences, over 75% seen once; the top ten hold roughly 0.21%. Material: CD8+ T cells from PBMCs. The origin of the receptors is a human donor with multiple sclerosis.

The J gene is TRBJ1-2, the V gene TRBV4-3; no clear D gene. The germline CDR1 and CDR2 sequences are LGHNA and YSLEER. V lost 0 bases, J lost 2 bases, and 13 bases lay in between. This CDR3 has 16 amino acids. DNA of the CDR3: TGCGCCAGCAGCCAAGAGAGAGGACTGTTCAACTATGGCTACACCTTC. It translates to CASSQERGLFNYGYTF.

V gene TRBV27 combines with J gene TRBJ1-3; 10 positions agree with TRBD1. The CDR3 contains 16 residues. J was trimmed by 4 bases and V by 5 bases; bases with no gene match: 8. The germline V gene has CDR1 MNHEY and CDR2 SMNVEV (reference sequence). CDR3 in amino acids: CASSNRGTGEGNTIYF. CDR3 nucleotide sequence: TGTGCCAGCAGTAACCGCGGGACAGGGGAGGGAAACACCATATATTTT.

The rearrangement uses TRBV2 and TRBJ2-3; no reliable D call. Germline lookup yields CDR1 SNHLY and CDR2 FYNNEI. The CDR3 is 13 residues long. Between the trimmed V and J ends, which lost 5 bases and 3 bases, there was a span of 9 bases. The CDR3 reads CASSNPVTDTQYF. CDR3 nucleotide sequence: TGTGCCAGCAGTAACCCCGTTACAGATACGCAGTATTTT. The complete variable domain, with remaining parts taken from reference TRBV2 and TRBJ2-3, reads EPEVTQTPSHQVTQMGQEVILRCVPISNHLYFYWYRQILGQKVEFLVSFYNNEISEKSEIFDDQFSVERPDGSNFTLKIRSTKLEDSAMYFCASSNPVTDTQYFGPGTRLTVL.

The J gene is TRBJ2-1, the V gene TRBV19, with a tentative D call TRBD2 (6 bases). Per germline, CDR1 LNHDA and CDR2 SQIVND (reference sequence). Trimming removed 7 bases at V and 5 bases at J, with 9 bases between. The CDR3 has 12 amino acids. CDR3 residues: CASTAGNNEQFF. The CDR3 DNA reads as TGTGCCAGTACGGCGGGGAACAATGAGCAGTTCTTC.

This clonotype has a handful of counts. The chain combines TRBV27 with TRBJ2-7; 11 bases map to TRBD2. With V trimmed by 2 bases and J by 0 bases, 9 bases remained unmatched. The V gene's germline CDR1 is MNHEY and CDR2 SMNVEV (reference sequence). The CDR3 spans 18 residues. The CDR3 sequence is CASSLTSSGRYSSYEQYF. CDR3 DNA sequence: TGTGCCAGCAGTTTAACGTCTAGCGGGAGGTATAGCTCCTACGAGCAGTACTTC.

The chain employs TRBV27 and TRBJ1-5; 10 bases agree with TRBD1. From germline, CDR1 is MNHEY and CDR2 SMNVEV (reference sequence). This CDR3 spans 15 amino acids. Trimming removed 0 bases from V and 6 bases from J; junction bases left unmatched: 2. The CDR3 reads CASSLSTGGGQPQHF. The CDR3 nucleotides are TGTGCCAGCAGTTTATCGACAGGGGGCGGTCAGCCCCAGCATTTT.

The gene calls are TRBV9 and TRBJ2-7, with TRBD2 matching over 9 bases. From germline, CDR1 is SGDLS and CDR2 YYNGEE. The J segment lost 3 bases and the V segment lost 0 bases, leaving 7 bases of the junction unmatched. The CDR3 sequence is 16 residues long. The DNA for the CDR3 is TGTGCCAGCAGCGTAGCGGGGCTAGCGGGGATCTACGAGCAGTACTTC. Translating it yields CASSVAGLAGIYEQYF.

The V call is TRBV19, the J call TRBJ2-6, with D possibly TRBD2 on 5 matching bases. This CDR3 has 15 amino acids. V lost 3 bases and J 5 bases, leaving 11 bases between the germline ends. Germline V gives CDR1 LNHDA, CDR2 SQIVND (reference sequence). The CDR3 loop reads CASSMLLTRANVLTF. The CDR3 DNA reads as TGTGCCAGTAGTATGCTCCTGACTAGGGCCAACGTCCTGACTTTC.

V usage is TRBV7-9 and J usage is TRBJ2-7; D ambiguous. The CDR3 spans 14 residues. CDR1 SEHNR and CDR2 FQNEAQ come from the germline V gene (reference sequence). V dropped 5 bases and J dropped 0 bases, with 11 bases sitting between them. CDR3 sequence reads: CASSILTGSYEQYF. DNA of the CDR3: TGTGCCAGCAGCATTCTCACTGGCTCCTACGAGCAGTACTTC.

The J gene is TRBJ1-4, the V gene TRBV19; 8 bases align to TRBD1. The CDR3 is 14 residues long. V dropped 3 bases and J dropped 5; count of bases not matched to a gene: 2. Germline values: CDR1 LNHDA, CDR2 SQIVND (reference sequence). The CDR3 bases are TGTGCCAGTAGTATTTGGACAGGGAATGAAAAACTGTTTTTT. It encodes CASSIWTGNEKLFF.

The V gene is TRBV6-1, the J gene TRBJ1-6; D gene uncertain. This CDR3 comprises 16 residues. The germline V and J ends were trimmed by 5 bases and 3 bases, with 14 bases remaining between them. Germline V gives CDR1 MNHNS, CDR2 SASEGT. CDR3 DNA sequence: TGTGCCAGCAGTCCCAGGAGGGTGTACTATAATTCACCCCTCCACTTT. Encoded protein: CASSPRRVYYNSPLHF.

CDR3 sequence (DNA): TGTGCCAGCAGCTTAACCCATCGCGGGCAGCCCCAGCATTTT. This gives the protein CASSLTHRGQPQHF. This chain uses TRBV13 with TRBJ1-5; no definite D call. V dropped 2 bases and J dropped 7 bases, with 12 bases sitting between them. Germline assignment: CDR1 PRHDT and CDR2 FYEKMQ (reference sequence). CDR3 size: 14 residues.

The V gene is TRBV6-5, the J gene TRBJ2-3; 8 bases line up with TRBD1. The CDR3 loop spans 15 amino acids. Trimming took 2 bases from V and 5 from J; bases not matched to a gene: 6. In germline, CDR1 is MNHEY, CDR2 SVGAGI. In DNA, the CDR3 is TGTGCCAGCAGTTACGGGGGACAGGCAAGAGATACGCAGTATTTT. It yields the protein CASSYGGQARDTQYF.

As concerns this clonotype: One end of the junction does not line up with germline, which may come from a read error. V gene TRBV4-3 combines with J gene TRBJ2-3, with D perhaps being TRBD1 or TRBD2 (6 bases each). The germline V gene encodes CDR1 LGHNA and CDR2 YSLEER. CDR3 length equals 16 residues. CDR3 sequence reads: CASRQDKGGSTDTQYF. The CDR3 coding sequence is TGCGCCAGCAGACAAGATAAGGGGGGTAGCACAGATACGCAGTATTTT.

The V gene is TRBV15, the J gene TRBJ1-4; the D gene is possibly TRBD1 (6 bases). This CDR3 contains 11 residues. The V gene's germline CDR1 is LNHNV and CDR2 YYDKDF (reference sequence). Trimming removed 11 bases at V and 17 bases at J, with 21 bases between. CDR3 DNA sequence: TGTGCCCCCCAGGGGAGGGATATGGTCTTTTTT. This gives the protein CAPQGRDMVFF.

The gene calls are TRBV28 and TRBJ1-1; D is unresolved. The germline gives CDR1 MDHEN, CDR2 SYDVKM. V lost 5 bases to trimming and J lost 7 bases, with 14 bases between them. The CDR3 spans 13 residues. This CDR3 is CASSQYDSFEAFF. CDR3 DNA sequence: TGTGCCAGCAGTCAATACGACTCCTTTGAAGCTTTCTTT.

This chain links TRBV27 with TRBJ2-1; a possible D gene is TRBD1 (5 bases). Looked up from germline, CDR1 is MNHEY and CDR2 is SMNVEV (reference sequence). There are 18 residues in the CDR3. Trimming took off 3 bases at V and 1 base at J, with 19 bases between the two ends. CDR3 DNA: TGTGCCAGCAGTTTTGGCAGGGCCGTAGACCGTTCCTACAATGAGCAGTTCTTC. This codes for CASSFGRAVDRSYNEQFF.

This clonotype came up once. It is unclear where the CDR3 begins or ends on the DNA, so no DNA is shown, and the CDR3 is as TCRdb lists it. This chain joins TRBV7-5 and TRBJ2-6. TRBV7-5 is listed as a pseudogene. The CDR3 contains 21 residues when both ends are counted. The CDR3 sequence is CISVPEENCEVRQSRANVLTF.

The CDR3 here is CASSFSGRREQYF. The DNA of the CDR3 is TGTGCCAGCAGCTTTAGCGGGAGAAGGGAGCAGTACTTC. The chain uses TRBV7-9 and TRBJ2-7; 9 bases are shared with TRBD2. Germline CDR1 SEHNR, CDR2 FQNEAQ (reference sequence). The CDR3 covers 13 residues. Trimming removed 3 bases from V and 7 bases from J; junction bases left unmatched: 4.

This clonotype was seen more than once but under ten times. V and J are TRBV6-5 and TRBJ2-7; 7 bases align to TRBD1. This CDR3 has 12 residues. Germline trimming cut 6 bases from V and 6 bases from J; bases unmatched to any gene: 5. Germline CDR1 reads MNHEY; CDR2 reads SVGAGI. The CDR3 nucleotides are TGTGCCAGCAGACGCGGACAGGCCGAGCAGTACTTC. This gives the protein CASRRGQAEQYF.

The V gene is TRBV7-9, the J gene TRBJ1-5, with 10 bases fitting TRBD1. CDR1 and CDR2 from the germline V gene are SEHNR and FQNEAQ (reference sequence). Unmatched junction bases numbered 5, after V lost 3 bases and J lost 9 bases. The CDR3 has 14 amino acids. CDR3 sequence (DNA): TGTGCCAGCAGCTTGGTGGGACAGGGGATGCCCCAGCATTTT. Translation: CASSLVGQGMPQHF.

The chain joins TRBV28 to TRBJ1-2; 11 bases fit TRBD1. In germline, CDR1 is MDHEN, CDR2 SYDVKM. The CDR3 has 15 amino acids. V lost 4 bases to trimming and J lost 8 bases; unmatched junction nucleotides: 9. The CDR3 DNA reads as TGTGCCAGCAGTTCGACTTCGGACAGGGGGCAAGGCTACACCTTC. Translating it yields CASSSTSDRGQGYTF.

The chain uses TRBV4-2 and TRBJ1-4, with unresolved D. V was cut by 2 bases and J by 5 bases, with 15 bases left in between. CDR3 length: 16 amino acids. The germline gives CDR1 LGHNA, CDR2 YNFKEQ. The CDR3 here is CASSQPIRVPNEKLFF. The CDR3 DNA sequence: TGTGCCAGCAGCCAACCGATTCGGGTACCGAATGAAAAACTGTTTTTT.